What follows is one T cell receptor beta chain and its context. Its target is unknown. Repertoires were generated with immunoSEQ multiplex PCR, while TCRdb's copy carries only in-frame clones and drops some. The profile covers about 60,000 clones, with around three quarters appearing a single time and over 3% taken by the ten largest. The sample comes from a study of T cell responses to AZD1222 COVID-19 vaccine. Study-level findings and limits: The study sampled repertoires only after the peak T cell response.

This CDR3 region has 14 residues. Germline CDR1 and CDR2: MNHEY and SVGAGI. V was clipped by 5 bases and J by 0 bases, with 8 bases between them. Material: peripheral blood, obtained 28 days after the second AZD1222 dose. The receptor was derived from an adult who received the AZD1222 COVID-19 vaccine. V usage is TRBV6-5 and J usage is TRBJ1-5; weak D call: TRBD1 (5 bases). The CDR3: CASSPTVSNQPQHF. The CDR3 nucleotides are TGTGCCAGCAGTCCGACAGTTAGCAATCAGCCCCAGCATTTT.